The source of this T cell receptor (beta chain) is a study of T cell responses to AZD1222 COVID-19 vaccine. Measured with immunoSEQ multiplex PCR; TCRdb has only the in-frame clones, and not every one. The sample has about 94,000 clones; about 85% are singletons. V lost 1 base and J lost 4, with 13 bases in between. This CDR3 spans 15 amino acids. Germline lookup yields CDR1 SGHAT and CDR2 FQNNGV. The sample here was peripheral blood, taken 28 days after the second AZD1222 dose. V and J are TRBV11-2 and TRBJ1-1, with D possibly being TRBD1 (6 bases). The sequence came from an adult who received the AZD1222 COVID-19 vaccine. This chain's CDR3 is CASSLAGGPGTEAFF. DNA for the CDR3: TGTGCCAGCAGCTTAGCGGGGGGCCCTGGCACTGAAGCTTTCTTT.